This T cell receptor beta chain was documented in a study of cytomegalovirus exposure and HLA in healthy donors. 13 Jbeta primers and 60 Vbeta primers were used for the PCR. Profiling relied on immunoSEQ multiplex PCR, and the TCRdb table lists in-frame clones only, not all of them. The table shows about 200,000 clones, with approximately 87% occurring only once. This clone was detected only once. This sequence was found in a young man in good health and CMV-seronegative. Material for sequencing was PBMCs.

The CDR3 DNA reads as TGTGCCAGCAGCTTGGGGACTAGCTCAGATACGCAGTATTTT. This translates into CASSLGTSSDTQYF. The chain carries TRBV9 and TRBJ2-3, with TRBD2 matching over 9 bases. V trimming: 4 bases; J trimming: 4 bases; junction bases outside the gene matches: 4. CDR1 and CDR2 (germline): SGDLS, YYNGEE. The CDR3 consists of 14 residues.